This TCR beta chain was captured in a study of response to subunit inactivated influenza vaccine. Study outcomes and limitations: Authors proposed each seasonal influenza vaccination draws in few new T cells.

TCRdb reprocessed the RT-PCR reads via MiXCR and lists one record per CDR3 protein. The sample consists of around 650,000 distinct CDR3 sequences, around 14% of them appearing once. The germline V gene encodes CDR1 MDHEN and CDR2 SYDVKM. With 6 bases clipped from V and 1 base from J, the junction kept 3 bases outside the gene matches. The CDR3 runs 15 residues. With respect to this clonotype: Its specificity is not known.

This sample comprised PBMCs from blood, obtained 12 days after vaccination. The receptor was derived from a man in his fifties who received an inactivated influenza vaccine. The genes are TRBV28 and TRBJ2-6; 7 bases line up with TRBD2. CDR3 protein: CASRVGLSGANVLTF. CDR3 in DNA: TGTGCCAGCAGGGTGGGACTATCTGGGGCCAACGTCCTGACTTTC.